The 4 T cell receptor beta chains presented below share a single source sample, sequenced in a study of shared clonotypes between healthy human individuals. TCRdb's copy holds only in-frame clones and misses some; the assay was immunoSEQ multiplex PCR. The table shows about 2.3 million clones, with approximately 90% occurring only once. Sequenced sample: naive CD4+ T cells from PBMCs. The sample's subset: CD45RA+ positively selected. These receptors were taken from a man in his late teens or twenties in good health. Some clones in this sample may be carry-over from other donors' samples.

This clone was observed a few times. The rearrangement uses TRBV7-9 and TRBJ1-1; D possibly corresponds to TRBD1 (5 bases). With 2 bases removed from V and 1 base from J, the gap between germline ends came to 8 bases. This CDR3 region has 14 residues. Germline CDR1 and CDR2: SEHNR and FQNEAQ (reference sequence). The CDR3 nucleotides read TGTGCCAGCAGCTTAAGGGGAACGAACACTGAAGCTTTCTTT. Its protein is CASSLRGTNTEAFF.

This clone was observed once. This rearrangement joins TRBV5-1 to TRBJ2-7, with TRBD2 matching over 7 bases. Germline V gene sequence: CDR1 SGHRS, CDR2 YFSETQ. CDR3 length: 15 amino acids. The V segment lost 0 bases and the J segment 6 bases; nucleotides outside the gene matches: 9. The CDR3 bases are TGCGCCAGCAGCTTGGACCCGAGCGGGGACCTCGAGCAGTACTTC. This encodes CASSLDPSGDLEQYF. The full variable domain, its missing parts supplied by reference TRBV5-1 and TRBJ2-7, is KAGVTQTPRYLIKTRGQQVTLSCSPISGHRSVSWYQQTPGQGLQFLFEYFSETQRNKGNFPGRFSGRQFSNSRSEMNVSTLELGDSALYLCASSLDPSGDLEQYFGPGTRLTVT.

The chain links TRBV5-4 to TRBJ2-2; maybe TRBD1 (5 bases). The V gene lost 1 base and the J gene lost 5 bases, with 9 bases spanning the gap. The germline V gene encodes CDR1 SGHNT and CDR2 YYREEE (reference sequence). The CDR3 has 14 amino acids. In DNA, the CDR3 is TGTGCCAGCAGCTTGTCAGGGTTGACCGGGGAGCTGTTTTTT. Amino acid sequence: CASSLSGLTGELFF.

V usage is TRBV5-1 and J usage is TRBJ1-4; 8 bases fit TRBD1. The CDR3 is 18 amino acids. Germline assignment: CDR1 SGHRS and CDR2 YFSETQ. Losses at the gene ends were 4 bases for V and 3 bases for J; bases not matched to a gene: 14. CDR3 sequence (DNA): TGCGCCAGCAGCCCCGGCGGCAGGGGGCGTCTCTCTAATGAAAAACTGTTTTTT. It is translated as CASSPGGRGRLSNEKLFF.